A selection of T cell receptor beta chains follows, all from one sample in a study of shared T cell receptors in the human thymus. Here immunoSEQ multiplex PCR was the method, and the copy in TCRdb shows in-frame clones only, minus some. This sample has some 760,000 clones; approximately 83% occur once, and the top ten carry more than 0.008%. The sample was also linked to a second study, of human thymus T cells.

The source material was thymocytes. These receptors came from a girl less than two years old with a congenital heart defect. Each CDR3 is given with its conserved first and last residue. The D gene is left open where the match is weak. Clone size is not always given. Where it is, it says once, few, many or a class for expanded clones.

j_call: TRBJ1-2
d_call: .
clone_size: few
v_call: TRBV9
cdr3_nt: TGTGCCAGCAGCACTCACCGGGGGTGCTGCTATGGCTACACCTTC
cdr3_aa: CASSTHRGCCYGYTF

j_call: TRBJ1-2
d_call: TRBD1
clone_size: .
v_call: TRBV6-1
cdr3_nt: TGTGCCAGCAGTGAGAGGGTCAGGGGGGTTGGCTACACCTTC
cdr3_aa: CASSERVRGVGYTF

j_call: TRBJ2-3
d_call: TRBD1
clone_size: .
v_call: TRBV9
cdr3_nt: TGTGCCAGCAGCGTAGGATTTGACAGGGGAGGCACAGATACGCAGTATTTT
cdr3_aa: CASSVGFDRGGTDTQYF

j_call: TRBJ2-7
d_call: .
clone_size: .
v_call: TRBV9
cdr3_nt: TGTGCCAGCAGCGTAGAACAGGACAGAAAAAACTACGAGCAGTACTTC
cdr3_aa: CASSVEQDRKNYEQYF

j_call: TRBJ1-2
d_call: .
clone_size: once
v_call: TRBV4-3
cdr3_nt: TGCGCCAGCAGCCAAAGCCCACAAGCGGACAGCCAGGGGAGCTACACCTTC
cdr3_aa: CASSQSPQADSQGSYTF

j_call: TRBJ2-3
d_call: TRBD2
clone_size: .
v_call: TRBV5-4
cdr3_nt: TGTGCCAGCAGCCTCGGACTAGTCGGGGCGGATTTT
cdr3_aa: CASSLGLVGADF

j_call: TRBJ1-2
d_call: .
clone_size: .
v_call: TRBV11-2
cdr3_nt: TGTGCCAGCAGCCCAAAGGTTGCGCAGGCCCATCCCTATGGCTACACCTTC
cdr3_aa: CASSPKVAQAHPYGYTF

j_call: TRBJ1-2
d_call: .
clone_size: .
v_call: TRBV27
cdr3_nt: TGTGCCAGCATGGGGAGGTCCGACTATGGCTACACCTTC
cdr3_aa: CASMGRSDYGYTF

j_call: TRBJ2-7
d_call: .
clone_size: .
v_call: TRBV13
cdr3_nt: TGTGCCAGCAGCTTGTCCGAGACAGCCTACGAGCAGTACTTC
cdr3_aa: CASSLSETAYEQYF

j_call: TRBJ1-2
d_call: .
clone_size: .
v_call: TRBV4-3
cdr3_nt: TGCGCCAGCAGCCAGGGGGGAGGAGAGCTCTCTAACTATGGCTACACCTTC
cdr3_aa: CASSQGGGELSNYGYTF

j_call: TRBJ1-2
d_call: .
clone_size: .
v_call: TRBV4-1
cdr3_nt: TGCGCCAGCAGCCAAGATTGGGGCGAGTATGGCTACACCTTC
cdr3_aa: CASSQDWGEYGYTF

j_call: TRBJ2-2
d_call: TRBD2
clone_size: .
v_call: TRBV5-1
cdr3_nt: TGCGCCAGCAGCTGGGGACTAGCGGGGAACACCGGGGAGCTGTTTTTT
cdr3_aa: CASSWGLAGNTGELFF

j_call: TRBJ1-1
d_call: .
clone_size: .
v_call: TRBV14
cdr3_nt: TGTGCCAGCAGCCAAGGACTCCAACGGGGGAACACTGAAGCTTTCTTT
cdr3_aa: CASSQGLQRGNTEAFF

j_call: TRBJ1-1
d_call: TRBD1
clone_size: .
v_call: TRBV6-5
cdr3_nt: TGTGCCAGCAGCCGACCCTCATGGGACAGGACTGAAGCTTTCTTT
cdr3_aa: CASSRPSWDRTEAFF

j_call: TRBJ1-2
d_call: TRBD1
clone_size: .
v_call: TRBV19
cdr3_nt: TGTGCCAGTAGTACTTCCGGGACAGTGTATGGCTACACCTTC
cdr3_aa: CASSTSGTVYGYTF

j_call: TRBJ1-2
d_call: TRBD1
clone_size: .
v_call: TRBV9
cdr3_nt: TGTGCCAGCAGCTCTAGGGCTGAGGGACAGGGAAAGTATGGCTACACCTTC
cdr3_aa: CASSSRAEGQGKYGYTF

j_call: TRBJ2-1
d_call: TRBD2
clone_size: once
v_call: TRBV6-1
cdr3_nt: TGTGCCAGCAGTGAACTAGCGGGGGGGCCTCGGGAGCAGTTCTTC
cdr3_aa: CASSELAGGPREQFF

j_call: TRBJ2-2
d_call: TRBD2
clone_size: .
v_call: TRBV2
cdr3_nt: TGTGCCAGCAGGGGGTTAGCGGGGCAACAATCGAACACCGGGGAGCTGTTTTTT
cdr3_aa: CASRGLAGQQSNTGELFF

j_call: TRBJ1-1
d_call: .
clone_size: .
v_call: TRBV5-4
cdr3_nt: TGTGCCAGCCCGAGGTGGGGCAGTGAAGCTTTCTTT
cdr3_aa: CASPRWGSEAFF

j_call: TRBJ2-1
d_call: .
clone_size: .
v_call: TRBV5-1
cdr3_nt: TGCGCCAGCAGCTTGGTCGTTCAGGCAGAACCGTTATACAATGAGCAGTTCTTC
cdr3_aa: CASSLVVQAEPLYNEQFF

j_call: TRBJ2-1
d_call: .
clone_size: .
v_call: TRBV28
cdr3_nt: TGTGCCAGCAGCTATGGACAGTATATTAACTACAATGAGCAGTTCTTC
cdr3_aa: CASSYGQYINYNEQFF

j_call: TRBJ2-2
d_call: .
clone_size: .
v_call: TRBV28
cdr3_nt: TGTGCCAGCAGGCTACGACAGGCTAGGCCCCTGAAGAACACCGGGGAGCTGTTTTTT
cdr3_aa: CASRLRQARPLKNTGELFF

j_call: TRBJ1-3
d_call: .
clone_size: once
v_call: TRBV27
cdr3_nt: TGTGCCAGCAGTTCGGGGGGGGAAGGCCCGAACACCATATATTTT
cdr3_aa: CASSSGGEGPNTIYF

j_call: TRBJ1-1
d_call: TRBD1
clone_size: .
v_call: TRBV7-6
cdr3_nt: TGTGCCAGCAGCTTTATCCCGGGACAGGGGCCCGCCGACGAAGCTTTCTTT
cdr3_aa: CASSFIPGQGPADEAFF

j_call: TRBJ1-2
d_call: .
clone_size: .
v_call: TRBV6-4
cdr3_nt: TGTGCCAGCAGTGCGCATGGGGGGATAAACTATGGCTACACCTTC
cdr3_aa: CASSAHGGINYGYTF

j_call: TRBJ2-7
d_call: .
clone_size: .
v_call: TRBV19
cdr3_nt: TGTGCCAGTAGTGGCAGTTTTCCCTACGAGCAGTACTTC
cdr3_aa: CASSGSFPYEQYF

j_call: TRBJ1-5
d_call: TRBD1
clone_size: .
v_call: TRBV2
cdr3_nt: TGTGCCAGTAAGACAGGGGGCGGTCAGCCCCAGCATTTT
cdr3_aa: CASKTGGGQPQHF

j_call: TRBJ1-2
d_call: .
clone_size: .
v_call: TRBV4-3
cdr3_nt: TGCGCCAGCAGCCAAACGGAGTTGGTCTCCCCCTATGGCTACACCTTC
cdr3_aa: CASSQTELVSPYGYTF

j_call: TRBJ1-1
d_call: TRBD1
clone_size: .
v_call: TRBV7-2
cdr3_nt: TGTGCCAGCAGCCACGGGACAGGGCTTGGTGGAGCTTTCTTT
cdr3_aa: CASSHGTGLGGAFF

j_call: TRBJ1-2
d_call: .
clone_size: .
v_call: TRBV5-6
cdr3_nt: TGTGCCAGCAGCTTGACGGAGGGTGGCTACACCTTC
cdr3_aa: CASSLTEGGYTF

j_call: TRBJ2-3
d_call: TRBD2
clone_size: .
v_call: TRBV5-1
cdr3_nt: TGCGCCAGCAGCGCAACCATGACTAGCGGGGACGCTAGCACAGATACGCAGTATTTT
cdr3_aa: CASSATMTSGDASTDTQYF

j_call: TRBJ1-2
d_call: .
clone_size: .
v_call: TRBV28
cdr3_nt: TGTGCCAGCAGTTTATCCACGTTGACAGAGAACTATGGCTACACCTTC
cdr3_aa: CASSLSTLTENYGYTF

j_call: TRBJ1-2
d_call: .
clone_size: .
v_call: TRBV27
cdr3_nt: TGTGCCAGCAGTCAAGATGGACAGCGCCAGGGTAACTATGGCTACACCTTC
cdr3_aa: CASSQDGQRQGNYGYTF

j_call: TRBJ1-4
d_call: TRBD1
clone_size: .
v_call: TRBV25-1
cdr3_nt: TGTGCCAGCAGCGACCACGACAGGGGTGCAACTAATGAAAAACTGTTTTTT
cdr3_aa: CASSDHDRGATNEKLFF

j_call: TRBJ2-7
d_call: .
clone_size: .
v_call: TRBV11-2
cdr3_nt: TGTGCCAGCAGCTTAGGCACGCTCGGCTACGAGCAGTACTTC
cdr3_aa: CASSLGTLGYEQYF

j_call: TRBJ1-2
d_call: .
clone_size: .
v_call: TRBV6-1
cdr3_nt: TGTGCCAGCAGTGAAGGACACGTCTACTATGGCTACACCTTC
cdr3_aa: CASSEGHVYYGYTF

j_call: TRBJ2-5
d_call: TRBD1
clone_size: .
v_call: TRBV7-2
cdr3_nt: TGTGCCAGCAGCCTCGCGACAGGGCGGGAGACCCAGTACTTC
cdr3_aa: CASSLATGRETQYF

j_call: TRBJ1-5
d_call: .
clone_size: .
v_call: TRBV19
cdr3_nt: TGTGCCAGCGGACAGATCACCCAAGGTGGGGCGGCTCAGCCCCAGCATTTT
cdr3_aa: CASGQITQGGAAQPQHF

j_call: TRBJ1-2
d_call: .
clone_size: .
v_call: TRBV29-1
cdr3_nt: TGCAGCGTGGGAACACACAGGGAGACCTTC
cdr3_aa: CSVGTHRETF